A selection of T cell receptor beta chains follows, all from one sample in a study of CD8 T cells in ankylosing spondylitis. TCRdb re-called the 5' RACE reads with MiXCR, one entry per CDR3 protein. Here the sample spans roughly 230,000 distinct CDR3 sequences, 8% to 11% being singletons. Sequenced material: blood, either unsorted or a sorted T cell fraction (not recorded which). These receptors all stem from a male donor with ankylosing spondylitis or in good health (not recorded which). CDR3s include the opening cysteine and the closing phenylalanine or tryptophan. A D gene is named only where the DNA matches it firmly. The size field is filled for only some rows; it gives once, few, many or a size class.

cdr3_nt cdr3_aa clone_size j_call d_call v_call
TGTGCCACCAGCAGAATTGCCGGGGGACAGGGAGATGAGCAGTTCTTC CATSRIAGGQGDEQFF many TRBJ2-1 TRBD1 TRBV15
TGTGCCAGCAGCCGGACGGGACTAGCGTACTACGAGCAGTACTTC CASSRTGLAYYEQYF few TRBJ2-7 TRBD2 TRBV7-2
TGTGCCAGCAGCTTAGCGGGGCGGCCCGGAGAGACCCAGTACTTC CASSLAGRPGETQYF - TRBJ2-5 - TRBV7-2
TGTGCCATCAGGGCTGGGACTAGCGGGACCTACGAGCAGTACTTC CAIRAGTSGTYEQYF many TRBJ2-7 TRBD2 TRBV10-3
TGTGCCAGCAGCCCTAGGGCTTATAGCAATCAGCCCCAGCATTTT CASSPRAYSNQPQHF few TRBJ1-5 - TRBV28
TGCAGTGCCTCCACAGGGGACAGGGGCTTTCAGCCCCAGCATTTT CSASTGDRGFQPQHF - TRBJ1-5 TRBD1 TRBV20-1
TGTGCCAGCAGCTTAACTCAAGAGACCCAGTACTTC CASSLTQETQYF - TRBJ2-5 - TRBV7-9
TGTGCCTGGAGCTGGACTACTGGGAATGAGCAGTTCTTC CAWSWTTGNEQFF many TRBJ2-1 - TRBV30
TGTGCCAACGGCCAAGAGGTCGGGGTTATGGGAAACATTCAGTACTTC CANGQEVGVMGNIQYF - TRBJ2-4 - TRBV3-1
TGTGCCAGCGTATCAACGAGTAACGAGCAGTACTTC CASVSTSNEQYF - TRBJ2-7 - TRBV6-6
TGTGCCTGGAGTGTAGGCCCCCAGGGGGGCTTC CAWSVGPQGGF many TRBJ2-1 - TRBV30
TGTGCCAGTGGGAGACCGCTCTCCGAGCAGTACTTC CASGRPLSEQYF many TRBJ2-7 - TRBV12-3/TRBV12-4
TGCGCCAGCAGCTTAGTTGCACAGAGCTCCTACAATGAGCAGTTCTTC CASSLVAQSSYNEQFF many TRBJ2-1 - TRBV5-1
TGTGCCAGCAGCCCCGGGGGGGGCCATGGCTACACCTTC CASSPGGGHGYTF many TRBJ1-2 - TRBV21-1
TGCGCCAGCAGCTTGGGCTGGGCGAACACTGAAGCTTTCTTT CASSLGWANTEAFF many TRBJ1-1 - TRBV5-1
TGCAGTGCTAGAAGATGGGCGCAGAGCTCCTACGAGCAGTACTTC CSARRWAQSSYEQYF many TRBJ2-7 - TRBV20-1
TGTGCCAGCAGGGGGACAGCTCTCAACACTGAAGCTTTCTTT CASRGTALNTEAFF many TRBJ1-1 TRBD1 TRBV12-3/TRBV12-4
TGCAGTGCTAGCGGGACTAATGAAAAACTGTTTTTT CSASGTNEKLFF many TRBJ1-4 - TRBV20-1
TGTGCCAGCACACAGGGTCTATCGGATTCACCCCTCCACTTT CASTQGLSDSPLHF many TRBJ1-6 - TRBV5-6
TGCAGTGCCGCTAGGGAGGCCAAAAACATTCAGTACTTC CSAAREAKNIQYF many TRBJ2-4 - TRBV20-1
TGTGCCAGCAGCTTTGGGGCCAGGGGAAGCGGAGCTTTCTTT CASSFGARGSGAFF few TRBJ1-1 - TRBV7-9
TGTGCCAGCAGTGGAACGACCGCCGGGGAGCTGTTTTTT CASSGTTAGELFF many TRBJ2-2 - TRBV2
TGCGCCAGCAGCTTTGACTGGTCCTATGAGCAGTTCTTC CASSFDWSYEQFF many TRBJ2-1 - TRBV5-1
TGCGCCAGCAGCTTGGTGGGGGGAGAGGTGAACACTGAAGCTTTCTTT CASSLVGGEVNTEAFF many TRBJ1-1 - TRBV5-1
TGTGCCAGCTCACCACTTCCCCCAGGGAGCTCCTACGAGCAGTACTTC CASSPLPPGSSYEQYF many TRBJ2-7 - TRBV18